Listed below are T cell receptor beta chains from one sample, sequenced in a study of T cells in Graves' hyperthyroidism and ophthalmopathy. TCRdb redid the calling of the multiplex PCR reads with MiXCR, one entry per CDR3 protein. The sample consists of fewer than 110,000 distinct CDR3 sequences, around a sixth of them appearing once. The sample was blood. These receptor sequences come from a woman between 50 and 59 years old with Graves' hyperthyroidism. Both conserved end residues are part of each CDR3. The order of the fields is CDR3 DNA, CDR3 protein, V gene, clone size, J gene, D gene. A D gene is named only where the DNA matches it firmly. Clone size is stated in some rows and not others, as once, few, many or a class when expanded.

CDR3nt: TGTGCCAGCAGCTGGGGGGACAGCCGGGAAGAGACCCAGTACTTC
CDR3aa: CASSWGDSREETQYF
v_gene: TRBV7-9
abundance: many
j_gene: TRBJ2-5
d_gene: NA

CDR3nt: TGTGCCAGCAGCACGGACAGGTCAACTAATGAAAAACTGTTTTTT
CDR3aa: CASSTDRSTNEKLFF
v_gene: TRBV7-9
abundance: few
j_gene: TRBJ1-4
d_gene: TRBD1

CDR3nt: TGTGCCAGCAGCTTACAGGGGGCGATGAACACTGAAGCTTTCTTT
CDR3aa: CASSLQGAMNTEAFF
v_gene: TRBV7-3
abundance: many
j_gene: TRBJ1-1
d_gene: TRBD1

CDR3nt: TGTGCCAGCAGCCAAGATGGGGGGACTAGCGGGAGATATGGCAATGAGCAGTTCTTC
CDR3aa: CASSQDGGTSGRYGNEQFF
v_gene: TRBV3-1
abundance: many
j_gene: TRBJ2-1
d_gene: TRBD2

CDR3nt: TGTGCCAGCACCTACCCGGGACGGGGCGACGGTAAAGCTTTCTTT
CDR3aa: CASTYPGRGDGKAFF
v_gene: TRBV6-2/TRBV6-3
abundance: many
j_gene: TRBJ1-1
d_gene: NA

CDR3nt: TGTGCCAGCAGCTTAGCGCAATTCGGGCAGAGCTCCTACAATGAGCAGTTCTTC
CDR3aa: CASSLAQFGQSSYNEQFF
v_gene: TRBV7-6
abundance: many
j_gene: TRBJ2-1
d_gene: NA

CDR3nt: TGTGCCAGCTCACCCCAGATCGGACAGGGACGAGGCGAGCAGTACTTC
CDR3aa: CASSPQIGQGRGEQYF
v_gene: TRBV18
abundance: NA
j_gene: TRBJ2-7
d_gene: TRBD1

CDR3nt: TGCAGCGTTATAGGGGGAACGGGACTCACAGATACGCAGTATTTT
CDR3aa: CSVIGGTGLTDTQYF
v_gene: TRBV29-1
abundance: many
j_gene: TRBJ2-3
d_gene: NA

CDR3nt: TGTGCCAGCAGCAGAGGGGCGGATACGCAGTATTTT
CDR3aa: CASSRGADTQYF
v_gene: TRBV3-1
abundance: many
j_gene: TRBJ2-3
d_gene: NA

CDR3nt: TGTGCCAGCAGCTTGGGACCGGTGGGCGAGACCCAGTACTTC
CDR3aa: CASSLGPVGETQYF
v_gene: TRBV13
abundance: NA
j_gene: TRBJ2-5
d_gene: NA

CDR3nt: TGCAGCGCTTTTCTGGGACAGGGAAAAGATAGTGAAAAACTGTTTTTT
CDR3aa: CSAFLGQGKDSEKLFF
v_gene: TRBV29-1
abundance: many
j_gene: TRBJ1-4
d_gene: TRBD1

CDR3nt: TGTGCCAGTAGCCCTCGGGGAGAGAGTGGCTACACCTTC
CDR3aa: CASSPRGESGYTF
v_gene: TRBV19
abundance: NA
j_gene: TRBJ1-2
d_gene: NA

CDR3nt: TGTGCCAGCAGCTTATTCATGGGTAGCAATCAGCCCCAGCATTTT
CDR3aa: CASSLFMGSNQPQHF
v_gene: TRBV27
abundance: many
j_gene: TRBJ1-5
d_gene: NA

CDR3nt: TGTGCCTGGAGCCTTACAGGGGGCGATGAAAAACTGTTTTTT
CDR3aa: CAWSLTGGDEKLFF
v_gene: TRBV30
abundance: many
j_gene: TRBJ1-4
d_gene: TRBD1

CDR3nt: TGCAGTGCCCAGGCCGTCCCTGGCGGGAGTAGAACAGATACGCAGTATTTT
CDR3aa: CSAQAVPGGSRTDTQYF
v_gene: TRBV20-1
abundance: many
j_gene: TRBJ2-3
d_gene: TRBD2

CDR3nt: TGTGCCAGCAGCGCCGACAGGCTCTATGGCTACACCTTC
CDR3aa: CASSADRLYGYTF
v_gene: TRBV7-2
abundance: NA
j_gene: TRBJ1-2
d_gene: NA

CDR3nt: TGTGCCATCCTAGAACTTCAGGGGTCCGCTGGCTACACCTTC
CDR3aa: CAILELQGSAGYTF
v_gene: TRBV2
abundance: NA
j_gene: TRBJ1-2
d_gene: NA

CDR3nt: TGCAGTGCTCCAGGGACTAGCGGAGTTTCCTACAATGAGCAGTTCTTC
CDR3aa: CSAPGTSGVSYNEQFF
v_gene: TRBV20-1
abundance: many
j_gene: TRBJ2-1
d_gene: TRBD2

CDR3nt: TGTGCCAGCAGCTTAAGCGCCATAAGCACAGATACGCAGTATTTT
CDR3aa: CASSLSAISTDTQYF
v_gene: TRBV5-4
abundance: many
j_gene: TRBJ2-3
d_gene: NA

CDR3nt: TGTGCCAGCAACCAACAGGGATTCGGCTACACCTTC
CDR3aa: CASNQQGFGYTF
v_gene: TRBV28
abundance: many
j_gene: TRBJ1-2
d_gene: NA

CDR3nt: TGTGCCTCGAGACCAGGGACAGGGTCAAACACCATATATTTT
CDR3aa: CASRPGTGSNTIYF
v_gene: TRBV6-1
abundance: many
j_gene: TRBJ1-3
d_gene: TRBD1

CDR3nt: TGTGCCAGCTCACCACTCCGCGGGGGTGGTGAGCAGTTCTTC
CDR3aa: CASSPLRGGGEQFF
v_gene: TRBV18
abundance: many
j_gene: TRBJ2-1
d_gene: TRBD2